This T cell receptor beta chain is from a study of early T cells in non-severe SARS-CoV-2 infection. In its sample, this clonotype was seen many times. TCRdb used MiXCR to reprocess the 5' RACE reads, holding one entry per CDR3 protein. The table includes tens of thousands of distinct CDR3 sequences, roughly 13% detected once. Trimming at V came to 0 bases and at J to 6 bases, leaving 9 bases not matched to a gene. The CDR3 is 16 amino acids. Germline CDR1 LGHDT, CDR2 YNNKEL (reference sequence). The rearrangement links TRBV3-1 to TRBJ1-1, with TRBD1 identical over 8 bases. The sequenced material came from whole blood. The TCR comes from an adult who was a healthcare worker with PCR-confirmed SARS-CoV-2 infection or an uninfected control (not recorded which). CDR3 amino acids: CASSQDQGAGRAEAFF. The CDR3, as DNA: TGTGCCAGCAGCCAAGATCAGGGGGCCGGGAGGGCTGAAGCTTTCTTT.